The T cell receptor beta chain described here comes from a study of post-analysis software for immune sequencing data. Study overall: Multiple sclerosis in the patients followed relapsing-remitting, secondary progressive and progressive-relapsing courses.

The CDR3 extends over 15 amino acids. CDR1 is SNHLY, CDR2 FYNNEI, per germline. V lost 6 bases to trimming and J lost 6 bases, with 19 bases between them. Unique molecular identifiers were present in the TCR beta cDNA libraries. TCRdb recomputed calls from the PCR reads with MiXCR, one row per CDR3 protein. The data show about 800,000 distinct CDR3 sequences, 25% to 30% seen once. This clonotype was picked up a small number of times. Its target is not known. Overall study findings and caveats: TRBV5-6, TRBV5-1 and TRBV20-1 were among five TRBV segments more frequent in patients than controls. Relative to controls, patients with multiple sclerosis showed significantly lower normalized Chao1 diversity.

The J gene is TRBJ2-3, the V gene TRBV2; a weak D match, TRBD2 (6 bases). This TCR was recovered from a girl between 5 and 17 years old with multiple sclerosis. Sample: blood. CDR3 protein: CASRTGLERLDTQYF. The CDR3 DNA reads TGTGCCAGCAGGACGGGACTGGAGAGGTTGGATACGCAGTATTTT.